This T cell receptor (beta chain) was sequenced in a study of a mutant IDH1 vaccine in newly diagnosed glioma. The study, taken as a whole, reports: Pseudoprogression appears to have had no connection to changes in top peripheral T cell clonotypes.

Germline CDR1 is LNHDA and CDR2 is SQIVND (reference sequence). Trimming shortened V by 3 bases and J by 0 bases, and 9 bases separated the two germline ends. The CDR3 has 16 residues. Of note for this clone: The target antigen is unknown.

The repertoire was sequenced with immunoSEQ multiplex PCR; TCRdb's copy has only in-frame clones and lacks some. This table holds some 56,000 clones, about 91% found once. Stated time point: baseline, week 1 (first vaccination visit). Treatment specified: pre-vaccination baseline after standard-of-care therapy. Donors' newly diagnosed IDH1-mutant WHO grade 3 or 4 astrocytomas lacked nuclear ATRX. The sequence was obtained from a man aged 45-65 years with glioma. This chain connects TRBV19 to TRBJ1-6; D remains ambiguous. The sequencing here drew on PBMCs, taken from a glioma patient treated with radiotherapy, temozolomide or both. The CDR3 region is CASSMGRSSYNSPLHF. The CDR3, as DNA: TGTGCCAGTAGTATGGGCCGGAGCTCCTATAATTCACCCCTCCACTTT.